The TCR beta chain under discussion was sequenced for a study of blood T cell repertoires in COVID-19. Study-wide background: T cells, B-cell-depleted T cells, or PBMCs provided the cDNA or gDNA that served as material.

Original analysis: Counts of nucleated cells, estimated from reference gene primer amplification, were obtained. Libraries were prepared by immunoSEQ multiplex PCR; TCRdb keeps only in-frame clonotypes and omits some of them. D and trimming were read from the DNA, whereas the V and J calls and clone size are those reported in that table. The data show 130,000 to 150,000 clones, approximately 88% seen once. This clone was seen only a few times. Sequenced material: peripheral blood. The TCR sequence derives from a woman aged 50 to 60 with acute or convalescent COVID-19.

The CDR3 nucleotides read TGTGCCAGCAGCGTTAGCGGGGGGCGAAACAATGAGCAGTTCTTC. Protein: CASSVSGGRNNEQFF. The chain employs TRBV9 and TRBJ2-1; TRBD2 matches 10 bases. Germline V gene sequence: CDR1 SGDLS, CDR2 YYNGEE. This CDR3 region has 15 residues. The V gene end was trimmed by 2 bases and the J gene end by 5 bases; junction bases not matched to a gene: 4.